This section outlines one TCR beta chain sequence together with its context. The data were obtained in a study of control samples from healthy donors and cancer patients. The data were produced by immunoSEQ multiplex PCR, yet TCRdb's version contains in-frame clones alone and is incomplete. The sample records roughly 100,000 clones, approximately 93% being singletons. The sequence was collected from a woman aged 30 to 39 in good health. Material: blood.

Written as DNA, the CDR3 is TGTGCCAGCAGCCCGACCGATCTAGCGTCCTACGAGCAGTACTTC. Amino acid sequence: CASSPTDLASYEQYF. The chain joins TRBV11-2 to TRBJ2-7, with a weak D call TRBD2 (6 bases). The V gene lost 5 bases and the J gene lost 1 base, with 15 bases spanning the gap. The CDR3 totals 15 residues. CDR1 and CDR2 from the germline V gene are SGHAT and FQNNGV. The variable domain in full, with the rest retrieved from reference TRBV11-2 and TRBJ2-7, is EAGVAQSPRYKIIEKRQSVAFWCNPISGHATLYWYQQILGQGPKLLIQFQNNGVVDDSQLPKDRFSAERLKGVDSTLKIQPAKLEDSAVYLCASSPTDLASYEQYFGPGTRLTVT.